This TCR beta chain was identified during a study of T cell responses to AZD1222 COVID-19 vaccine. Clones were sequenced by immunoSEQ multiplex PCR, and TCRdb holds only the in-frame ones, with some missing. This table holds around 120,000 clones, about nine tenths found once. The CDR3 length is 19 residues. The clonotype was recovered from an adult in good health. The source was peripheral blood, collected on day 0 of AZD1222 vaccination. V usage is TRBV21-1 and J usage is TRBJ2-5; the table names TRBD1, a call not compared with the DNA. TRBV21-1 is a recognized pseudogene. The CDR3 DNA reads TGTGCCAGCAGAAGGGACAACCCGGGACAGGGTACCGTTGTGGAGACCCAGTACTTC. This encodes CASRRDNPGQGTVVETQYF.